This paragraph reports one T cell receptor (beta chain). The record originates from a study of blood T cell repertoires in COVID-19. Overall study: From the United States, Italy and Spain came samples of acute and convalescent COVID-19. Sources were T cells, B-cell-depleted T cells, or PBMCs; the material itself was cDNA or gDNA.

The authors' processing: Using reference gene primer amplification, nucleated cell counts were estimated. Repertoires were generated with immunoSEQ multiplex PCR, while TCRdb's copy carries only in-frame clones and drops some. Clonal size and the V and J genes are those of that table, whereas D and trimming came from the DNA. The sample records under 350,000 clones, about 88% being singletons. J lost 5 bases, V lost 4 bases, and 4 bases had no gene match. CDR3 length equals 15 residues. Germline V lookup: CDR1 MGHRA, CDR2 YSYEKL. Cohorts were assigned according to the clinical history that participants reported.

The sequenced sample was PBMCs or T cells enriched from blood (not recorded which). V gene TRBV4-1 combines with J gene TRBJ2-2; 10 bases match TRBD1. This receptor was obtained from a man in his fifties or sixties who had recovered from COVID-19. The CDR3 spells CASSRGQGLTGELFF. The CDR3 bases are TGCGCCAGCAGCCGGGGACAGGGGCTTACCGGGGAGCTGTTTTTT.